This TCR beta chain was sequenced during a study of blood T cell repertoires in COVID-19 (dated by TCRdb to the early 2020s). Some background on the complete study: Samples from collaborators originated in the United States, Italy and Spain and spanned both the acute and convalescent phases of COVID-19. The prospective study material was composed of cDNA or gDNA derived from T cells, B-cell-depleted T cells, or PBMCs. The dataset comprised deeply sampled blood TCRbeta repertoires from subjects exposed to, actively infected with, or recovered from COVID-19. The repertoires were released in a freely available public database meant as a resource for research on the immune response to SARS-CoV-2. Samples came from the ongoing ImmuneRACE study (first 160 participants) plus 1,254 subjects from 6 global collaborators. A de-identified subject ID, COVID-19 status, age in years and sex were almost always included in the sample metadata. Where available, HLA class I and class II types were taken from metadata supplied by the sample provider and were not determined by assay-based typing.

Comments on this clone: The clone's antigen remains unknown. No clone much larger than this one lies a single base away; base qualities are absent.

Collaborating institutions collected whole blood in K2EDTA tubes following their own protocols. Collaborator samples were shipped for TCRbeta analysis as frozen whole blood, isolated PBMCs, or DNA extracted from either sample type. From the germline V gene, CDR1 is SGHTA and CDR2 is FQGTGA. The CDR3 runs 20 residues from the cysteine to the phenylalanine. The CDR3 DNA has 60 bases and is translated from base 1. Germline trimming amounts to 4 bases on V and 3 bases on J, with 21 as the count of junction bases outside the gene matches. TCRbeta CDR3 regions were amplified from genomic DNA using the immunoSEQ Assay, a bias-controlled multiplex PCR. As for the original processing: The number of nucleated cells in each sample was estimated by amplification of reference gene primers within the assay. To quantify the absolute abundance of each unique TCRbeta CDR3 rearrangement, sequence reads were collapsed and filtered. For each sample, productive Simpson clonality was calculated as the square root of Simpson's diversity index over productive rearrangements. The immuneACCESS repertoire file appears here via TCRdb, limited to in-frame rearrangements. These files lack a portion of the clones; in checked studies, under half of the deficit traces to unresolved V genes, and the cause of the others is not known. The DNA gave D and trimming, while V, J and clone size come from that table. Present in this sample are roughly 100,000 clones, over 75% of which were seen just once. The top ten constitute around 20% of the sample.

Study-wide conclusions, independent of this receptor: The amount of clinical and demographic metadata varied by source and participant and was provided uncurated.

This receptor was identified in a human donor in a cohort sampled during active COVID-19. The sequencing sample was made of peripheral blood. The chain uses TRBV7-3 and TRBJ2-7; TRBD2 lines up with 10 middle nucleotides. The CDR3 protein: CASSSKHRGRELAGSYEQYF. The sequenced DNA is TGTGCCAGCAGCTCTAAACACCGAGGGAGGGAACTAGCGGGAAGCTACGAGCAGTACTTC.